These T cell receptor beta chains were read from a single sample in a study of T cells in Graves' hyperthyroidism and ophthalmopathy. TCRdb reprocessed the multiplex PCR reads with MiXCR, giving one entry per CDR3 protein. The table lists about 420,000 distinct CDR3 sequences, approximately 15% of them singletons. The material sequenced was blood. These receptors originate from a woman between 18 and 29 years old with Graves' hyperthyroidism. Both conserved end residues are part of each CDR3. The D gene is left open where the match is weak. Size tells how often a clone was seen (once, few, many) or the class of an expanded clone, and some rows leave it out.

TRBJ2-3,-,many,TRBV7-9,CASSLDSFQGTDTQYF,TGTGCCAGCAGCTTAGACTCCTTCCAAGGCACAGATACGCAGTATTTT
TRBJ1-1,TRBD1,-,TRBV10-3,CAISESPGQFSEAFF,TGTGCCATCAGTGAGTCCCCGGGACAGTTCTCTGAAGCTTTCTTT
TRBJ2-3,TRBD1,-,TRBV7-2,CASSYPGQGGSTDTQYF,TGTGCCAGCAGCTATCCGGGACAGGGAGGGAGTACAGATACGCAGTATTTT
TRBJ2-5,-,many,TRBV11-2,CASSLGHIAGETQYF,TGTGCCAGCAGCTTGGGGCACATCGCTGGAGAGACCCAGTACTTC
TRBJ1-5,-,few,TRBV9,CASSVGGDINQPQHF,TGTGCCAGCAGCGTAGGAGGAGACATTAATCAGCCCCAGCATTTT
TRBJ2-5,-,few,TRBV5-5,CASSLGANQETQYF,TGTGCCAGCAGCTTGGGGGCTAACCAAGAGACCCAGTACTTC
TRBJ2-2,-,many,TRBV10-3,CAIKWPNTGELFF,TGTGCCATCAAATGGCCGAACACCGGGGAGCTGTTTTTT
TRBJ2-7,TRBD2,many,TRBV6-1,CASQATSGASYEQYF,TGTGCCAGCCAAGCCACTAGCGGGGCATCCTACGAGCAGTACTTC
TRBJ2-1,-,-,TRBV27,CASSLGGTFSYNEQFF,TGTGCCAGCAGTTTAGGGGGGACCTTCTCCTACAATGAGCAGTTCTTC
TRBJ1-5,-,many,TRBV6-2/TRBV6-3,CASSVTEQRASNQPQHF,TGTGCCAGCAGTGTCACGGAACAGCGGGCTAGCAATCAGCCCCAGCATTTT
TRBJ2-1,TRBD2,many,TRBV7-8,CASSSRGDIGLAGGLVNEQFF,TGTGCCAGCAGTTCACGGGGCGATATTGGACTAGCGGGAGGGTTGGTCAATGAGCAGTTCTTC
TRBJ2-1,TRBD2,many,TRBV7-2,CASSSRTSGKGREQFF,TGTGCCAGCAGCTCCCGGACTAGCGGGAAGGGTCGGGAGCAGTTCTTC
TRBJ1-5,-,many,TRBV19,CASSQGRIGDQPQHF,TGTGCCAGTAGTCAGGGAAGAATTGGGGATCAGCCCCAGCATTTT
TRBJ2-1,-,many,TRBV11-3,CASSPTDVDEQFF,TGTGCCAGCAGTCCAACGGATGTGGATGAGCAGTTCTTC
TRBJ2-3,-,few,TRBV27,CASSLRARSTDTQYF,TGTGCCAGCAGTTTGAGGGCTAGATCCACAGATACGCAGTATTTT
TRBJ1-1,-,-,TRBV18,CASSPIDGLKNAEAFF,TGTGCCAGCTCACCGATTGACGGGCTCAAGAACGCTGAAGCTTTCTTT
TRBJ2-1,TRBD2,many,TRBV29-1,CSVVIFGSSGRPSSYNEQFF,TGCAGCGTTGTCATTTTTGGGTCTAGCGGGAGGCCGAGCTCCTACAATGAGCAGTTCTTC
TRBJ2-1,TRBD2,-,TRBV4-1,CASSQGTSDLYNEQFF,TGCGCCAGCAGCCAAGGGACTAGCGATTTGTACAATGAGCAGTTCTTC
TRBJ1-2,-,-,TRBV5-6,CASSVPRAWDGYTF,TGTGCCAGCAGCGTCCCCCGGGCCTGGGATGGCTACACCTTC
TRBJ2-7,TRBD2,many,TRBV5-1,CASSSGPGLGVYEQYF,TGCGCCAGCAGCTCGGGCCCGGGACTAGGTGTATACGAGCAGTACTTC
TRBJ2-7,TRBD2,many,TRBV6-1,CASSQTSGRYDEQYF,TGTGCCAGCAGTCAGACTAGCGGGAGGTACGACGAGCAGTACTTC
TRBJ2-1,-,many,TRBV2,CASSDNEQFF,TGTGCCAGCAGTGACAATGAGCAGTTCTTC
TRBJ2-7,TRBD1,-,TRBV6-1,CASRGTVTYEQYF,TGTGCCAGCAGGGGGACAGTTACCTACGAGCAGTACTTC
TRBJ2-5,TRBD2,-,TRBV28,CASSLSASGFQETQYF,TGTGCCAGCAGTTTATCGGCTAGCGGCTTCCAAGAGACCCAGTACTTC
TRBJ1-6,TRBD1,few,TRBV27,CASSFFGTGLNSPLHF,TGTGCCAGCAGTTTTTTTGGGACAGGGCTGAATTCACCCCTCCACTTT
TRBJ2-1,TRBD2,many,TRBV19,CASSTSLAGGYNEQFF,TGTGCCAGTAGTACATCCCTAGCGGGAGGGTACAATGAGCAGTTCTTC
TRBJ2-1,-,few,TRBV18,CASSLRDNLESEQFF,TGTGCCAGCTCCCTTCGGGACAACTTAGAAAGTGAGCAGTTCTTC
TRBJ2-7,TRBD2,few,TRBV6-2/TRBV6-3,CASTGGVEQYF,TGTGCCAGCACGGGGGGGGTCGAGCAGTACTTC
TRBJ2-7,-,many,TRBV7-2,CASSSDYEQYF,TGTGCCAGCAGTTCGGACTACGAGCAGTACTTC
TRBJ2-7,-,-,TRBV5-6,CASSSALSYEQYF,TGTGCCAGCAGCTCGGCTCTTTCCTACGAGCAGTACTTC
TRBJ2-1,TRBD2,few,TRBV6-2/TRBV6-3,CASTRTSGRNNEQFF,TGTGCCAGCACCCGGACTAGCGGGAGGAACAATGAGCAGTTCTTC
TRBJ2-3,TRBD2,many,TRBV28,CASTSPRGGRGTDTQYF,TGTGCCAGCACCTCCCCCCGCGGGGGGAGGGGCACAGATACGCAGTATTTT
TRBJ1-1,-,many,TRBV28,CASSPPGVNTEAFF,TGTGCCAGCAGTCCCCCAGGGGTGAACACTGAAGCTTTCTTT
TRBJ1-2,-,many,TRBV27,CASSPFDFIGNGYTF,TGTGCCAGCAGCCCATTTGATTTCATTGGGAATGGCTACACCTTC
TRBJ2-3,TRBD2,many,TRBV27,CASSPLPLAGMTDTQYF,TGTGCCAGCAGTCCCCTCCCACTAGCGGGAATGACAGATACGCAGTATTTT
TRBJ2-7,TRBD1,few,TRBV24-1,CATSGRGRWGYEQYF,TGTGCCACCAGTGGCAGGGGGCGTTGGGGCTACGAGCAGTACTTC
TRBJ1-1,-,many,TRBV29-1,CSGETASRAFF,TGCAGCGGAGAAACAGCCTCCAGAGCTTTCTTT
TRBJ2-1,-,-,TRBV5-1,CASSLGPQGNEQFF,TGCGCCAGCAGCTTGGGCCCTCAGGGGAATGAGCAGTTCTTC
TRBJ2-3,TRBD2,many,TRBV7-2,CASSSLTSGILDTQYF,TGTGCCAGCAGCTCCTTGACTAGCGGGATTTTGGATACGCAGTATTTT
TRBJ2-1,TRBD2,many,TRBV11-3,CASSTSGSINEQFF,TGTGCCAGCAGTACTAGCGGGAGCATCAATGAGCAGTTCTTC
TRBJ2-7,-,many,TRBV7-2,CASSLARGEQYF,TGTGCCAGCAGCTTAGCTCGGGGGGAGCAGTACTTC
TRBJ2-2,-,many,TRBV20-1,CSAKSETGELFF,TGCAGTGCGAAGAGTGAGACCGGGGAGCTGTTTTTT
TRBJ2-1,TRBD2,many,TRBV6-2/TRBV6-3,CASTGDYQSYNEQFF,TGTGCCAGCACCGGGGACTACCAATCCTACAATGAGCAGTTCTTC
TRBJ1-6,-,many,TRBV20-1,CSAMDSIPRGSPLHF,TGCAGTGCTATGGACAGCATACCTCGGGGTTCACCCCTCCACTTT
TRBJ2-1,TRBD2,many,TRBV27,CASSLIGLAGQDISYNEQFF,TGTGCCAGCAGTTTAATCGGACTAGCGGGACAAGACATCTCCTACAATGAGCAGTTCTTC
TRBJ2-5,-,-,TRBV27,CASRLAGAGETQYF,TGTGCCAGCCGCCTGGCGGGGGCCGGGGAGACCCAGTACTTC